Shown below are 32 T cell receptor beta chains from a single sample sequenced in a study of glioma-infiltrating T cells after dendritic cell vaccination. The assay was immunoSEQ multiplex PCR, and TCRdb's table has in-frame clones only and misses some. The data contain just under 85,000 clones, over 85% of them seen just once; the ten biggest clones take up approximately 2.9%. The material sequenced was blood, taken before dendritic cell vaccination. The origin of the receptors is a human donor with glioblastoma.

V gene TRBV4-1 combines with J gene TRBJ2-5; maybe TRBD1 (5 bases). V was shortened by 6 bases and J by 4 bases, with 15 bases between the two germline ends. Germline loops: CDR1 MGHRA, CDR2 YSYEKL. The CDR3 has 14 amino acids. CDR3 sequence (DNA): TGCGCCAGCAGTCCATGGGGTCAGGGAGAGACCCAGTACTTC. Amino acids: CASSPWGQGETQYF.

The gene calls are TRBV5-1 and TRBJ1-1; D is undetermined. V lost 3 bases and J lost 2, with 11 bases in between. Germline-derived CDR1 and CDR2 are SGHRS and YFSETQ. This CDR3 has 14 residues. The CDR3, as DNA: TGCGCCAGCAGCTCGCAACAGATAAACACTGAAGCTTTCTTT. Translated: CASSSQQINTEAFF.

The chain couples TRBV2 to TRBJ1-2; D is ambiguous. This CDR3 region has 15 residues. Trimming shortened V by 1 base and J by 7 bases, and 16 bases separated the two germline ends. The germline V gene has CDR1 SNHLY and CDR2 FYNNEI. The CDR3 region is CASSEGLTSASGYTF. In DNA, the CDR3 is TGTGCCAGCAGTGAAGGGTTAACGTCTGCGAGTGGCTACACCTTC.

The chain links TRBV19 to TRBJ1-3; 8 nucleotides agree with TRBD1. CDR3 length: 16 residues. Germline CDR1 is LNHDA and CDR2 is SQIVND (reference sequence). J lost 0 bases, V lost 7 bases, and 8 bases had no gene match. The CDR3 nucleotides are TGTGCCAGTACACAGGGGGGACCGAGCTCTGGAAACACCATATATTTT. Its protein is CASTQGGPSSGNTIYF.

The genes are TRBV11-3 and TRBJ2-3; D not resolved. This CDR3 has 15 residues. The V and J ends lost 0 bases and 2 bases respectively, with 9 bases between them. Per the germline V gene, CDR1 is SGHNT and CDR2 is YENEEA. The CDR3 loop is CASSLDGRVTDTQYF. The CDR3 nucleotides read TGTGCCAGCAGCTTAGATGGTCGGGTCACAGATACGCAGTATTTT.

The CDR3, as DNA: TGTGCCAGCAGCACTAGCGGGAGCTCCGAGCAGTACTTC. Its protein is CASSTSGSSEQYF. The J gene is TRBJ2-7, the V gene TRBV7-3, with TRBD2 matching 11 bases. This CDR3 has 13 amino acids. V was clipped by 5 bases and J by 6 bases; unmatched bases: 3. CDR1 and CDR2 (germline): SGHTA, FQGTGA.

DNA of the CDR3: TGTGCCAGCAGCTCGAACACCCGCAGGGGGCCCTACGAGCAGTACTTC. It yields the protein CASSSNTRRGPYEQYF. V usage is TRBV7-9 and J usage is TRBJ2-7; 8 nucleotides agree with TRBD1. CDR1 is SEHNR, CDR2 FQNEAQ, per germline (reference sequence). J was trimmed by 2 bases and V by 4 bases; bases with no gene match: 10. The CDR3 contains 16 residues.

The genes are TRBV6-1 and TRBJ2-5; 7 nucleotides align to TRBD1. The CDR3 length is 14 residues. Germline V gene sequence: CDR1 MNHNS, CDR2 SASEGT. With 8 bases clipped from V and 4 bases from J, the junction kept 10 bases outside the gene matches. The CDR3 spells CASRRQGLSETQYF. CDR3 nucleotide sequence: TGTGCCAGCCGACGACAGGGCCTATCAGAGACCCAGTACTTC.

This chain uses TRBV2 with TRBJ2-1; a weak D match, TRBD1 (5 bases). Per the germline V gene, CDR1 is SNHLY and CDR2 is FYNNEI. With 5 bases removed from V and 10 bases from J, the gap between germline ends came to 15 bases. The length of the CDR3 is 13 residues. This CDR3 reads CASSRGRAIEQFF. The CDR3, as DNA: TGTGCCAGCAGTCGCGGCAGGGCAATAGAGCAGTTCTTC.

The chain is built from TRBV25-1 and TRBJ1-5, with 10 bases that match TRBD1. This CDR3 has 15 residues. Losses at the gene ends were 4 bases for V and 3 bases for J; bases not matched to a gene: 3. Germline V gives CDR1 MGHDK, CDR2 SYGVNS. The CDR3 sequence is CASSAGTGVNQPQHF. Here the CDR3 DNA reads TGTGCCAGCAGTGCCGGGACAGGGGTCAATCAGCCCCAGCATTTT.

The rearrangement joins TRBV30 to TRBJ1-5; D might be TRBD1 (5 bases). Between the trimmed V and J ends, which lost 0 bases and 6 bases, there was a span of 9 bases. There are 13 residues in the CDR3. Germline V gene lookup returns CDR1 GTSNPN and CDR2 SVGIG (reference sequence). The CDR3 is CAWSVQRGQPQHF. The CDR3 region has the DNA TGTGCCTGGAGTGTACAAAGGGGTCAGCCCCAGCATTTT.

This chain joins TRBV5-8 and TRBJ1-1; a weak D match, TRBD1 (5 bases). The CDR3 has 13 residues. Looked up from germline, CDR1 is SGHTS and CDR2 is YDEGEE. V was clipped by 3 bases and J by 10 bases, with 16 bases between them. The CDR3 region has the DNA TGTGCCAGCAGCTCTCAAGAGGGGCGGGGAGCTTTCTTT. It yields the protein CASSSQEGRGAFF.

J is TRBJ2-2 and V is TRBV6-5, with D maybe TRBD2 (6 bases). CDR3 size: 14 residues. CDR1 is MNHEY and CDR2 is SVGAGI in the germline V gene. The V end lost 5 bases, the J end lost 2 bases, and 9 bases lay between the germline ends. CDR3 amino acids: CASSSGPNTGELFF. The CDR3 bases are TGTGCCAGCAGTAGCGGGCCAAACACCGGGGAGCTGTTTTTT.

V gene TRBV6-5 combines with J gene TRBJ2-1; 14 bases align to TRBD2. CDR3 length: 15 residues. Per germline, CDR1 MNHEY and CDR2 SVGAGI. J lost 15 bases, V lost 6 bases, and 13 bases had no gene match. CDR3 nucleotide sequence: TGTGCCAGCAGGCCCCCCGGGACTAGCGGGGGCGCGTGGTTCTTC. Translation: CASRPPGTSGGAWFF.

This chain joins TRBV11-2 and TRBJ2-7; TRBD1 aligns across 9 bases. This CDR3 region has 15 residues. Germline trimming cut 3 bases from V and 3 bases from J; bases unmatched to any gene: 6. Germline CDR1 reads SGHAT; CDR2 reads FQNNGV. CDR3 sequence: CASSFAGQGFYEQYF. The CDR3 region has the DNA TGTGCCAGCAGCTTCGCGGGACAGGGATTCTACGAGCAGTACTTC.

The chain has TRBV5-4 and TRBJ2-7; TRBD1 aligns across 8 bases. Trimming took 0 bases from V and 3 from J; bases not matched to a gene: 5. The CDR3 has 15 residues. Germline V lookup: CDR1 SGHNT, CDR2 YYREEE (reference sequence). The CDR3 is CASSLGQDRVYEQYF. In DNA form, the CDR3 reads TGTGCCAGCAGCTTGGGACAGGACAGGGTCTACGAGCAGTACTTC.

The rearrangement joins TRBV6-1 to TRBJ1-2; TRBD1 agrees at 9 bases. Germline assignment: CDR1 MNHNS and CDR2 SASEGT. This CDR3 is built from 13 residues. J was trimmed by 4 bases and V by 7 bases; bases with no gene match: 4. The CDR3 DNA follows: TGTGCCAGCAAAACAGGGGGCCCCTATGGCTACACCTTC. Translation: CASKTGGPYGYTF.

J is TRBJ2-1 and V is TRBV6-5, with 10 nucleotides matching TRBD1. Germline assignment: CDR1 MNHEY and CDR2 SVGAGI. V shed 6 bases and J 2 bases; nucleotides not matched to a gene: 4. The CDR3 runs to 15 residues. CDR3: CASSPGQGAYNEQFF. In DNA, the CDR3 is TGTGCCAGCAGCCCCGGACAGGGGGCCTACAATGAGCAGTTCTTC.

The CDR3 loop reads CASSYGAGRGYTF. The CDR3 DNA sequence: TGTGCCAGCAGTTACGGGGCAGGGAGGGGCTACACCTTC. V gene TRBV6-6 combines with J gene TRBJ1-2; possible D gene TRBD1, 5 bases. V lost 2 bases and J lost 8, with 12 bases in between. From germline, CDR1 is MNHNY and CDR2 SVGAGI (reference sequence). This CDR3 is 13 amino acids long.

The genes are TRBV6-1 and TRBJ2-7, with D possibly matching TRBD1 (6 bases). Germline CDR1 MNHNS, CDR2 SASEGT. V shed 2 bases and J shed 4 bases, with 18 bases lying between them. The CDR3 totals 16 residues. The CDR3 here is CASSEPLWQGLYEQYF. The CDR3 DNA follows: TGTGCCAGCAGTGAACCGTTATGGCAGGGGCTTTACGAGCAGTACTTC.

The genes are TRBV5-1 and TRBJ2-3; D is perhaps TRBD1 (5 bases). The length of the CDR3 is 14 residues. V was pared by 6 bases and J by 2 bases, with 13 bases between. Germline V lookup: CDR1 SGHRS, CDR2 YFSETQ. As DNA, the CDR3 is TGCGCCAGCAAGGTGGGGCAGCCCACAGATACGCAGTATTTT. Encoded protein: CASKVGQPTDTQYF.

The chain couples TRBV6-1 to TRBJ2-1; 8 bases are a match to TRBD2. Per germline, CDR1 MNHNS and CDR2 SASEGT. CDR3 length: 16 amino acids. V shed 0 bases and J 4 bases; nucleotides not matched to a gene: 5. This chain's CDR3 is CASSEAVAGPYNEQFF. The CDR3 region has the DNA TGTGCCAGCAGTGAAGCTGTAGCGGGGCCTTACAATGAGCAGTTCTTC.

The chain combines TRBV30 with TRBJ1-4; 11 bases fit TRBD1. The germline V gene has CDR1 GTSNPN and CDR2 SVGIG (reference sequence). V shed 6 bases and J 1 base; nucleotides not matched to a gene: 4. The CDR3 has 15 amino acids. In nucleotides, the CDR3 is TGTGCCTGCGGACAGGGGGCGAGAACTAATGAAAAACTGTTTTTT. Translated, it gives CACGQGARTNEKLFF.

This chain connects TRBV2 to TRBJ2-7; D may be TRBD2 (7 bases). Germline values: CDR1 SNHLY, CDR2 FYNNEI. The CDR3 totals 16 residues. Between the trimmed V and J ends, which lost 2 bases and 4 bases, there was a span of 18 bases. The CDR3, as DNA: TGTGCCAGCAGTGAAAGGGGGGGCGCGGGGGCTTACGAGCAGTACTTC. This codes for CASSERGGAGAYEQYF.

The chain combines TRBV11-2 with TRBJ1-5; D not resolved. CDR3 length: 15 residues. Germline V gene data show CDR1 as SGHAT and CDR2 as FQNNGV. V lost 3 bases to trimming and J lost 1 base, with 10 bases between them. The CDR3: CASSFRGDSNQPQHF. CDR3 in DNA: TGTGCCAGCAGCTTCAGAGGAGACAGCAATCAGCCCCAGCATTTT.

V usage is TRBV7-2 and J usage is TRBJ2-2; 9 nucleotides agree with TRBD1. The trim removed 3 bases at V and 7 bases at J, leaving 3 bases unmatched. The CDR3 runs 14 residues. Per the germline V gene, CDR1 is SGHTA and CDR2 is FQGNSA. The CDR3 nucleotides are TGTGCCAGCAGCTTGGGGACAGGGTACGGGGAGCTGTTTTTT. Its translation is CASSLGTGYGELFF.

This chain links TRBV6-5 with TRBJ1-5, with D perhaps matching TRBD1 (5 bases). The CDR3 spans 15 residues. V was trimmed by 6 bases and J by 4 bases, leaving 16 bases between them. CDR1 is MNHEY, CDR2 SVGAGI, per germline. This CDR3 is CASSAHTGVNQPQHF. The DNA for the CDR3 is TGTGCCAGCAGCGCACACACAGGAGTAAATCAGCCCCAGCATTTT.

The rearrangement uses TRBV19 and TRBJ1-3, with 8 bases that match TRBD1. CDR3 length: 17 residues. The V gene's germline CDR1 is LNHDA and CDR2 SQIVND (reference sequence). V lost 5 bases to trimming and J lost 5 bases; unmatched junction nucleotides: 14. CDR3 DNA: TGTGCCAGTAGTCCTCTTGACAGGGGAGCTGGGCGAAACACCATATATTTT. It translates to CASSPLDRGAGRNTIYF.

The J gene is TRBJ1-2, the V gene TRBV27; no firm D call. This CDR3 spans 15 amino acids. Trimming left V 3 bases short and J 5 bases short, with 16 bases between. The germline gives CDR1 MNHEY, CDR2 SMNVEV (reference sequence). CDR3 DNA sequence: TGTGCCAGCAGTTTTAGAGGCGTGGGAGGGTATGGCTACACCTTC. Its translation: CASSFRGVGGYGYTF.

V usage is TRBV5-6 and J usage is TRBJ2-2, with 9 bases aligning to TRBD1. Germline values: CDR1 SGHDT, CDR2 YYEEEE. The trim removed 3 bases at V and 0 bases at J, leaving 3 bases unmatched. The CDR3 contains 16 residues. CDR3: CASSSRTGANTGELFF. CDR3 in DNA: TGTGCCAGCAGCTCCCGGACAGGGGCGAACACCGGGGAGCTGTTTTTT.

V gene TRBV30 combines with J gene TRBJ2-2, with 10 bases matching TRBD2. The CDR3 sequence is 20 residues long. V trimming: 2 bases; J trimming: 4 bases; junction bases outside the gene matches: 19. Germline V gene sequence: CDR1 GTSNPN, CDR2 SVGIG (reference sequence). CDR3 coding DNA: TGTGCCTGGAGTAAGGGTCGGGGGCTAGCGGGGGCCCAGCCCACCGGGGAGCTGTTTTTT. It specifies CAWSKGRGLAGAQPTGELFF.

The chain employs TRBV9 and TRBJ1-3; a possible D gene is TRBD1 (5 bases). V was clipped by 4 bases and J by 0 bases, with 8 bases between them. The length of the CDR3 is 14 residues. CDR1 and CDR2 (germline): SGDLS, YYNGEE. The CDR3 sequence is CASSRGDSGNTIYF. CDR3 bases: TGTGCCAGCAGCCGGGGGGACTCTGGAAACACCATATATTTT.